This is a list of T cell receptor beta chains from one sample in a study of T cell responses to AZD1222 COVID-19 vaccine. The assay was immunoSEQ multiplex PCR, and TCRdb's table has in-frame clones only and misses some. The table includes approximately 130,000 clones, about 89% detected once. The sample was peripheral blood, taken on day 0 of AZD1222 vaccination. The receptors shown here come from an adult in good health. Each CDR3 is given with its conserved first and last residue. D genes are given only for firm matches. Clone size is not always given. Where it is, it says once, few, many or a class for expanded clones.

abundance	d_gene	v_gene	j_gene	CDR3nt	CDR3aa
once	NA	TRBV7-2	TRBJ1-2	TGTGCCAGCAGCTCCGGGCTTCCGTTGGGGGGCTACACCTTC	CASSSGLPLGGYTF
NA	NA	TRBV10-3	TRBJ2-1	TGTGCCATCAGTGGCCGCGGGACAGATCACAATGAGCAGTTCTTC	CAISGRGTDHNEQFF
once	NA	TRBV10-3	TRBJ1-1	TGTGCCATCAGTGAGGGGGCCACAACCACTGAAGCTTTCTTT	CAISEGATTTEAFF
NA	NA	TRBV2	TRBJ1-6	TGTGCCAGCAGTGGCCGGGTGTTGAATTCACCCCTCCACTTT	CASSGRVLNSPLHF
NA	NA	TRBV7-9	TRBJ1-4	TGTGCCAGCAGCCTCGTTCCAACTAATGAAAAACTGTTTTTT	CASSLVPTNEKLFF
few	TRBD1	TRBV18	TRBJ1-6	TGTGCCAGCTCACCTCAACCGGGACAGGGACTTTCACCCCTCCACTTT	CASSPQPGQGLSPLHF
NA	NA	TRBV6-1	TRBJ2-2	TGTGCCAGCAGTGATCACAGGGTTGAAGGCACCGGGGAGCTGTTTTTT	CASSDHRVEGTGELFF
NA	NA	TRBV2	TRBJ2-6	TGTGCCAGCAGTGCTGGGGCCAACGTCCTGACTTTC	CASSAGANVLTF
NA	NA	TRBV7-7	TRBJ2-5	TGTGCCAGCAGCTTAGGTCCAGCCCAAGAGACCCAGTACTTC	CASSLGPAQETQYF
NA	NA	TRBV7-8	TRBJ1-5	TGTGCCAGCAGCATCGACACTAGCAATCAGCCCCAGCATTTT	CASSIDTSNQPQHF
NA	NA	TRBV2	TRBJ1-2	TGTGCCAGCCAGGGGAACGGCTACACCTTC	CASQGNGYTF
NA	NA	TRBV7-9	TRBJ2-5	TGTGCCAGCCTACCACCCGTAGCGGTAAGAGAGACCCAGTACTTC	CASLPPVAVRETQYF
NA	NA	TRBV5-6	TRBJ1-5	TGTGCCAGCAGCTCCCGGGGAGGGACCGGCAATCAGCCCCAGCATTTT	CASSSRGGTGNQPQHF
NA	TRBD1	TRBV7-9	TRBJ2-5	TGTGCCAGCAGCACGGACAGGATCTTAGAGACCCAGTACTTC	CASSTDRILETQYF
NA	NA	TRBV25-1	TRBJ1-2	TGTGCCAGCAGTGTTGGGGGGCACTATGGCTACACCTTC	CASSVGGHYGYTF
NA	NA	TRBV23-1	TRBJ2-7	TGCGCCAGCAGTCACCCGGGGGTAGAGCAGTACTTC	CASSHPGVEQYF
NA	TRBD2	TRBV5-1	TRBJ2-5	TGCGCCAGCAGCTTGACCCCACTGTTGCGGGGGGGCCAAGAGACCCAGTACTTC	CASSLTPLLRGGQETQYF
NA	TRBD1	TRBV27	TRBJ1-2	TGTGCCAGCACCACAGGGGAGGGCTCCTATGGCTACACCTTC	CASTTGEGSYGYTF
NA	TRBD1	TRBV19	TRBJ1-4	TGTGCCAGTATGGGGACAGCCGAAAAACTGTTTTTT	CASMGTAEKLFF
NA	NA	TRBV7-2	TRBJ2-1	TGTGCCAGCAGTCTCCGTACGAGGGCCAACAATGAGCAGTTCTTC	CASSLRTRANNEQFF
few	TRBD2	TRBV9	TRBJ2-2	TGTGCCAGCAGCGTGGGGACTAGCCCCAGCGGGGAGCTGTTTTTT	CASSVGTSPSGELFF
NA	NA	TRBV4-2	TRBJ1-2	TGTGCCAGCAGCCAAATCGACAGGAACTATGGCTACACCTTC	CASSQIDRNYGYTF
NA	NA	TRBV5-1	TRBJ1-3	TGCGCCAGCAGCTTGGACACACCAGATAGTGGAAACACCATATATTTT	CASSLDTPDSGNTIYF
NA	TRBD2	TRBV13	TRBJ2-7	TGTGCCAGCAGCGGAACTGCTTCGGGAGTAGCGGGGGGCCCCTACGAGCAGTACTTC	CASSGTASGVAGGPYEQYF
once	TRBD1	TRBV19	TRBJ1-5	TGTGCCAGTAGTATTGGGGACAGGGGGGCTCAACCCCAGCATTTT	CASSIGDRGAQPQHF
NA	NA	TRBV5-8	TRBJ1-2	TGTGCCAGCAGCTTGTATGGGACACCAAAGCGGGGCTATGGCTACACCTTC	CASSLYGTPKRGYGYTF
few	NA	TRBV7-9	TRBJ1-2	TGTGCCAGCAGCCTTAGGTCGGGGGGCAACTATGGCTACACCTTC	CASSLRSGGNYGYTF
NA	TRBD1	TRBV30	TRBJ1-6	TGTGCCTGGACAAGACAGGGGGATTCACCCCTCCACTTT	CAWTRQGDSPLHF
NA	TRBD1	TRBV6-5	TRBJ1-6	TGTGCCAGCAGTCAGGGGGTTGCTAATTCACCCCTCCACTTT	CASSQGVANSPLHF
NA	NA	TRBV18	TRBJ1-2	TGTGCCAGCTCACCGGACCGAAACTATGGCTACACCTTC	CASSPDRNYGYTF
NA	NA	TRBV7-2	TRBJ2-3	TGTGCCAGCAGCCCCCCCGGCGGTCAGAGCACAGATACGCAGTATTTT	CASSPPGGQSTDTQYF
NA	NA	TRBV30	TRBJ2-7	TGTGCCTGGAGTGTACGCAGGCCCACCGAGCAGTACTTC	CAWSVRRPTEQYF